The sequence of this TCR beta chain was determined in a study of blood T cell repertoires in COVID-19. Study summary: The analysed material was cDNA or gDNA that came from T cells, B-cell-depleted T cells, or PBMCs.

The data were produced by immunoSEQ multiplex PCR, yet TCRdb's version contains in-frame clones alone and is incomplete. The sample contains under 200,000 clones, 79% of which appear only once. Germline CDR1 and CDR2: SGHVS and FQNEAQ. The CDR3 runs to 18 residues. V lost 2 bases to trimming and J lost 7 bases; unmatched junction nucleotides: 14. The V and J genes are TRBV7-8 and TRBJ2-2; 9 bases are a match to TRBD1. Specimen: peripheral blood. The sequence was obtained from a woman aged 55-75 years with COVID-19, enrolled during active disease. The CDR3 spells CASSLTSVGQGLIGELFF. The CDR3 DNA reads as TGTGCCAGCAGCTTAACTTCTGTGGGACAGGGATTGATCGGGGAGCTGTTTTTT. The variable domain in full, completed from reference TRBV7-8 and TRBJ2-2, reads GAGVSQSPRYKVAKRGQDVALRCDPISGHVSLFWYQQALGQGPEFLTYFQNEAQLDKSGLPSDRFFAERPEGSVSTLKIQRTQQEDSAVYLCASSLTSVGQGLIGELFFGEGSRLTVL.